This T cell receptor (beta chain) appears in the sequencing data of a study of technical replicates of blood from a handful of donors. The V gene lost 1 base and the J gene lost 2 bases, with 5 bases spanning the gap. Looked up from germline, CDR1 is SGHDN and CDR2 is FVKESK. The CDR3 consists of 13 residues. Clones were sequenced by immunoSEQ multiplex PCR, and TCRdb holds only the in-frame ones, with some missing. The sample carries 80,000 to 85,000 clones, around nine tenths recorded once. This receptor was obtained from a human donor in good health. Sequencing was carried out using T cells isolated from PBMCs. The chain combines TRBV14 with TRBJ1-2; D not certain. The CDR3 DNA is TGTGCCAGCAGCCAAGGGCGGAACTATGGCTACACCTTC. Translation gives CASSQGRNYGYTF.